The rows below give T cell receptor beta chains drawn from one sample of a study of blood T cell repertoires in COVID-19. Only in-frame clones appear in the TCRdb table, and some are missing; sequencing was by immunoSEQ multiplex PCR. The sample has roughly 300,000 clones, roughly four fifths seen once. Sequenced input: peripheral blood. These receptor sequences come from a woman between 45 and 60 years old who had recovered from COVID-19. Both conserved end residues are part of each CDR3. The order of the fields is clone size, V gene, J gene, D gene, CDR3 DNA, CDR3 protein. D genes are given only for firm matches. Clone size, where shown, is once, few, many, or a class for clones that have expanded.

.	TRBV6-5	TRBJ2-2	TRBD1	TGTGCCAGCAGGCAACAGGGGCCCGGGGAGCTGTTTTTT	CASRQQGPGELFF
.	TRBV7-9	TRBJ2-5	TRBD2	TGTGCCAGCAGCGACTCCGGGACTAGCGGGAGGGCCTGGGAGACCCAGTACTTC	CASSDSGTSGRAWETQYF
.	TRBV9	TRBJ1-3	.	TGTGCCAGCAGCTCCCGGACAGTCTCTGGAAACACCATATATTTT	CASSSRTVSGNTIYF
.	TRBV6-2/TRBV6-3	TRBJ1-1	.	TGTGCCAGCAGTTACGGAAGGGGCACTGAAGCTTTCTTT	CASSYGRGTEAFF
.	TRBV5-1	TRBJ2-1	TRBD1	TGCGCCAGCAGCCAAGTTGGACAGGGCATACAAAATGAGCAGTTCTTC	CASSQVGQGIQNEQFF
.	TRBV4-3	TRBJ1-1	.	TGCGCCAGCAGCCAAGCTGAGGGGGTGAACACTGAAGCTTTCTTT	CASSQAEGVNTEAFF
.	TRBV3-1/TRBV3-2	TRBJ2-4	TRBD2	TGTGCCAGCAGCCGCGGCGGGGGGGGCGACATTCAGTACTTC	CASSRGGGGDIQYF
.	TRBV27	TRBJ2-7	TRBD2	TGTGCCAGCAGACTCACTAGCGGGAGTCTCTACGAGCAGTACTTC	CASRLTSGSLYEQYF
.	TRBV6-2/TRBV6-3	TRBJ1-2	.	TGTGCCAGCAGTGATGGGACATCTAACACCTTC	CASSDGTSNTF
.	TRBV27	TRBJ2-7	.	TGTGCCAGCAGTTTATCGGGGCCAGAGGTCCCCTACGAGCAGTACTTC	CASSLSGPEVPYEQYF
.	TRBV4-2	TRBJ1-2	.	TGTGCCAGCAGCCTTACGACGGAGTCGATCTATGGCTACACCTTC	CASSLTTESIYGYTF
.	TRBV28	TRBJ2-7	TRBD1	TGTGCCAGCAGCCTGGGGGGACAGGGACCCTACGAGCAGTACTTC	CASSLGGQGPYEQYF
.	TRBV20-1	TRBJ1-2	.	TGCAGTGCTCCAGGCCGATATGGCTACACCTTC	CSAPGRYGYTF
.	TRBV7-2	TRBJ2-7	.	TGTGCCAGCAGCTTATATCAGGGGACCTACGAGCAGTACTTC	CASSLYQGTYEQYF
.	TRBV6-5	TRBJ1-5	TRBD1	TGTGCCAGCAGGCCCGGACAGGGTTTTCAGCCCCAGCATTTT	CASRPGQGFQPQHF
.	TRBV25-1	TRBJ2-2	.	TGTGCCAGCAGTGATCCCCGGAACACCGGGGAGCTGTTTTTT	CASSDPRNTGELFF
.	TRBV21-1	TRBJ2-7	.	TGTGCCAGCCCTCTAGCGATGAGGGTGGAGCAGTACTTC	CASPLAMRVEQYF
.	TRBV5-5	TRBJ2-1	TRBD2	TGTGCCAGCAGCTTGTCGGTCGACGTAGGACTAGCGGCCAACAATGAGCAGTTCTTC	CASSLSVDVGLAANNEQFF
.	TRBV2	TRBJ2-7	.	TGTGCCAGCAGTGTAAGGTCAGGTGGTGGCGAGCAGTACTTC	CASSVRSGGGEQYF
.	TRBV3-1/TRBV3-2	TRBJ1-4	.	TGTGCCAGCAGCCAAGACAACAGTGGAGAAAAACTGTTTTTT	CASSQDNSGEKLFF
.	TRBV18	TRBJ1-1	.	TGTGCCAGCTCACGCAGACAGGCCGGTGGTGACACTGAAGCTTTCTTT	CASSRRQAGGDTEAFF
.	TRBV24-1	TRBJ1-5	.	TGTGCCACCAGTGAAAATCGCCCAGGGCGGACCCAGCATTTT	CATSENRPGRTQHF
many	TRBV7-8	TRBJ2-7	.	TGTGCCAGCAGCCCCCGACAGACCAGCTACGAGCAGTACTTC	CASSPRQTSYEQYF
few	TRBV7-9	TRBJ2-3	.	TGTGCCAGCAACCCCAGGGGGGAGGAGTATACGCAGTATTTT	CASNPRGEEYTQYF
.	TRBV12-3/TRBV12-4	TRBJ2-7	TRBD1	TGTGCCAGCAGTGGGACAGTTACAGAGCAGTACTTC	CASSGTVTEQYF
.	TRBV7-9	TRBJ1-5	TRBD1	TGTGCCAGCAGCTTAGGTGGGGGACAGTTACAGCCCCAGCATTTT	CASSLGGGQLQPQHF
few	TRBV30	TRBJ1-3	TRBD1	TGTGCCGGTAATATGAGGGACAGCCGGGAGTCTGGAAACACCATATATTTT	CAGNMRDSRESGNTIYF
.	TRBV5-1	TRBJ2-3	.	TGCGCCAGCAGCTGGGCCAGGGCAGATACGCAGTATTTT	CASSWARADTQYF
.	TRBV5-1	TRBJ1-1	TRBD1	TGCGCCAGCAGCTTGGCCCTGACAGGGGGTGTCACTGAAGCTTTCTTT	CASSLALTGGVTEAFF
.	TRBV5-1	TRBJ2-3	.	TGCGCCAGCAGCTGGGGACTGGCAAACACAGATACGCAGTATTTT	CASSWGLANTDTQYF
.	TRBV28	TRBJ2-3	TRBD1	TGTGCCGGCACGGGACAGGGAAGTCCAGATACGCAGTATTTT	CAGTGQGSPDTQYF
.	TRBV5-5	TRBJ1-2	.	TGTGCCAGCAGCTCAGCGCCAGGGATCGCTAACTATGGCTACACCTTC	CASSSAPGIANYGYTF
once	TRBV28	TRBJ1-2	.	TGTGCCAGCAGTTCAGGGGCACCTAACTATGGCTACACCTTC	CASSSGAPNYGYTF
.	TRBV27	TRBJ2-5	TRBD1	TGTGCCAGCAGTGCATGGGTGGGGACAGGGGGGTCCGCGGGAGGAGAGACCCAGTACTTC	CASSAWVGTGGSAGGETQYF
.	TRBV2	TRBJ2-1	TRBD1	TGTGCCAGCAGTGTAAGGGACAGGGGGTTAGATGAGCAGTTCTTC	CASSVRDRGLDEQFF
few	TRBV7-2	TRBJ2-2	TRBD2	TGTGCCAGCAGCTTAGGCGGGAGTATAGCCGGGGAGCTGTTTTTT	CASSLGGSIAGELFF
.	TRBV20-1	TRBJ2-7	.	TGCAGTGCCGAACTAGCCTACGAGCAGTACTTC	CSAELAYEQYF
once	TRBV6-5	TRBJ1-5	TRBD1	TGTGCCAGCAATTCAGGGGGAGGTCAGCCCCAGCATTTT	CASNSGGGQPQHF
.	TRBV6-5	TRBJ1-6	.	TGTGCCAGCAGTTACAGACAGTATAATTCACCCCTCCACTTT	CASSYRQYNSPLHF
.	TRBV6-5	TRBJ1-1	.	TGTGCCAGGAGGGGGGGGGCCATGAACACTGAAGCTTTCTTT	CARRGGAMNTEAFF
once	TRBV18	TRBJ1-3	.	TGTGCCAGCTCACCACGAACAGCAAACCAGGACACCATATATTTT	CASSPRTANQDTIYF
once	TRBV28	TRBJ2-1	TRBD1	TGTGCCAGCACCTCAGGACAGGGGATTCACAATGAGCAGTTCTTC	CASTSGQGIHNEQFF
.	TRBV5-6	TRBJ1-3	.	TGTGCCAGCAGCTGGCTTGGAAACACCATATATTTT	CASSWLGNTIYF
.	TRBV28	TRBJ1-2	.	TGTGCCAGCAGCTCTCCCTGGGGGGAAAACTATGGCTACACCTTC	CASSSPWGENYGYTF
.	TRBV27	TRBJ2-7	.	TGTGCCAGCAGACCCCTCAGGGGCTTCTTTCCTAACGAGCAGTACTTC	CASRPLRGFFPNEQYF